The T cell receptor beta chain described here comes from a study of blood T cell repertoires in COVID-19. Study in general: The United States, Italy and Spain supplied acute and convalescent COVID-19 samples. Nucleic acid was either cDNA or gDNA, and it came from T cells, B-cell-depleted T cells, or PBMCs.

As originally analysed: For nucleated cells, counts were estimated from reference gene primer amplification. The repertoire was sequenced with immunoSEQ multiplex PCR; TCRdb's copy has only in-frame clones and lacks some. That table is the source of V, J and clone size, and D and trimming were worked out from the DNA. The data show about 20,000 clones, about 89% seen once. This clone has only a few counts. V trimming: 4 bases; J trimming: 1 base; junction bases outside the gene matches: 8. Germline-derived CDR1 and CDR2 are KGHSH and LQKENI. The CDR3 spans 18 residues. The sequencing sample was made of peripheral blood. The sequence came from a human donor with active COVID-19. The donor label of this sample is uncertain. This sequence joins TRBV18 and TRBJ2-1; 12 nucleotides line up with TRBD2. The CDR3 spells CASSLLAGGLGSYNEQFF. DNA of the CDR3: TGTGCCAGCTCACTTCTAGCGGGGGGGCTTGGGTCCTACAATGAGCAGTTCTTC. Complete variable domain (other parts from reference TRBV18 and TRBJ2-1): NAGVMQNPRHLVRRRGQEARLRCSPMKGHSHVYWYRQLPEEGLKFMVYLQKENIIDESGMPKERFSAEFPKEGPSILRIQQVVRGDSAAYFCASSLLAGGLGSYNEQFFGPGTRLTVL.